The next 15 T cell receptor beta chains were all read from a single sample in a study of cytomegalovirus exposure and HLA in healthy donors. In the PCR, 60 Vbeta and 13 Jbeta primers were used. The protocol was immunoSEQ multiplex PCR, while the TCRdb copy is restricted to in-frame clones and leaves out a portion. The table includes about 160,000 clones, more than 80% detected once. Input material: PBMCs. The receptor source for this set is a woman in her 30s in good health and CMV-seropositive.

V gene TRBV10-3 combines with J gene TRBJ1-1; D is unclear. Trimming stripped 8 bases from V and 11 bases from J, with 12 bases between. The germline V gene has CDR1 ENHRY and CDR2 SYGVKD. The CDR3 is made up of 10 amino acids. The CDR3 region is CAIGRALAFF. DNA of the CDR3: TGTGCCATCGGGAGGGCTTTGGCTTTCTTT.

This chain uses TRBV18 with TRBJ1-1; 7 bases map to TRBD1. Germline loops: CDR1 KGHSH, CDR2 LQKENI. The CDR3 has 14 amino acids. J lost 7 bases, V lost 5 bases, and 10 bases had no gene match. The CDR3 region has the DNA TGTGCCAGCTCAGCGCACCCCCGGGACAGTGAAGCTTTCTTT. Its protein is CASSAHPRDSEAFF.

The CDR3 DNA reads as TGTGCCAGCAGCCAAGGACAGGGCCTACTCTCCTACGAGCAGTACTTC. It encodes CASSQGQGLLSYEQYF. The gene calls are TRBV4-2 and TRBJ2-7; 7 bases line up with TRBD1. Germline V lookup: CDR1 LGHNA, CDR2 YNFKEQ. V was pared by 1 base and J by 0 bases, with 6 bases of the junction left unmatched. CDR3 length: 16 amino acids.

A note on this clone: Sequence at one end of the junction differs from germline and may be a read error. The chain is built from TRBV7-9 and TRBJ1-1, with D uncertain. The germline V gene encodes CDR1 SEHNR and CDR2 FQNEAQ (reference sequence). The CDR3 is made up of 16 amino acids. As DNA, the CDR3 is TGTTCCAGCAGCTTAGCGCTGGGCCGCATGGACACTGAAGCTTTCTTT. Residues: CSSSLALGRMDTEAFF.

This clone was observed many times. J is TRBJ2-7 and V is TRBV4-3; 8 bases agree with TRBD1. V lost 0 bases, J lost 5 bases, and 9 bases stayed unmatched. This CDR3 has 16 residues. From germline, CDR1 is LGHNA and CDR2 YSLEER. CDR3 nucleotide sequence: TGCGCCAGCAGCCAAGACTCTCCAGGGGGCACCGACGAGCAGTACTTC. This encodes CASSQDSPGGTDEQYF.

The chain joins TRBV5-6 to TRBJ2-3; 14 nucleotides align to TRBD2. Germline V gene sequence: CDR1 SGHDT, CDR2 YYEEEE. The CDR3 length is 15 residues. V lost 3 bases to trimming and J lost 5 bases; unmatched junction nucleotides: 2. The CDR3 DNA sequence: TGTGCCAGCAGCTCCGGGACTAGCGGGGGAGATACGCAGTATTTT. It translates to CASSSGTSGGDTQYF. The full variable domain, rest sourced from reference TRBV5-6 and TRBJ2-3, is DAGVTQSPTHLIKTRGQQVTLRCSPKSGHDTVSWYQQALGQGPQFIFQYYEEEERQRGNFPDRFSGHQFPNYSSELNVNALLLGDSALYLCASSSGTSGGDTQYFGPGTRLTVL.

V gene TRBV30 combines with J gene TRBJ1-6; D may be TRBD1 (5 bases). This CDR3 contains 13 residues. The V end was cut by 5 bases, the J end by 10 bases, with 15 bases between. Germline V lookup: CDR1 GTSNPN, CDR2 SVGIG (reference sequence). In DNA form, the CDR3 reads TGTGCCTGGGATAAAACCCAGGGCTCACCCCTCCACTTT. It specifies CAWDKTQGSPLHF. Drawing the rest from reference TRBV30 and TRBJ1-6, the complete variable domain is SQTIHQWPATLVQPVGSPLSLECTVEGTSNPNLYWYRQAAGRGLQLLFYSVGIGQISSEVPQNLSASRPQDRQFILSSKKLLLSDSGFYLCAWDKTQGSPLHFGNGTRLTVT.

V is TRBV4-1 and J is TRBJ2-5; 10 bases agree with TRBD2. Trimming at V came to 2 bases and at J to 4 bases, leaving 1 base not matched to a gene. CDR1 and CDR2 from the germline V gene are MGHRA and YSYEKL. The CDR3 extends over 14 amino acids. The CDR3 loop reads CASSQLAGVETQYF. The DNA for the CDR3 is TGCGCCAGCAGCCAACTAGCGGGGGTAGAGACCCAGTACTTC.

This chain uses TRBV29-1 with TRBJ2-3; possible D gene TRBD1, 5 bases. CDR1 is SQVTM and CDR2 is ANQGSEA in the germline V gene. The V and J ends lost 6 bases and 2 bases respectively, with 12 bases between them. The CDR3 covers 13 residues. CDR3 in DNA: TGCAGCGTCCCTGGGGCGTACACAGATACGCAGTATTTT. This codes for CSVPGAYTDTQYF.

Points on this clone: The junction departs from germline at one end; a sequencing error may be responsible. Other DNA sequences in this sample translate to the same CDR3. CDR3 nucleotides: TGCGCCAGCAGCCAAGAGAGGGGGGGGCCTACCGGGGAGCTATTTTTT. Translated: CASSQERGGPTGELFF. The chain combines TRBV4-1 with TRBJ2-2; maybe TRBD2 (7 bases). Germline CDR1 and CDR2: MGHRA and YSYEKL. This CDR3 comprises 16 residues.

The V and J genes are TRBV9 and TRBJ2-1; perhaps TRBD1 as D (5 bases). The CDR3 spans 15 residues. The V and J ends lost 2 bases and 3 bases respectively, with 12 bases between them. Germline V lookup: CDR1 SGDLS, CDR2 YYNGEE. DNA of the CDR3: TGTGCCAGCAGCGTTCAGGGTGATGGCTACAATGAGCAGTTCTTC. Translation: CASSVQGDGYNEQFF.

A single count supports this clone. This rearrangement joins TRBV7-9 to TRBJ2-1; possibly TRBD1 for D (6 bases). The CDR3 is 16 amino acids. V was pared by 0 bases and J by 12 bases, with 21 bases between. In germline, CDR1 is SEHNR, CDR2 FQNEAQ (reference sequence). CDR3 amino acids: CASSLAIFPDRSGQFF. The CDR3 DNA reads TGTGCCAGCAGCTTAGCCATATTCCCTGACAGGTCAGGGCAGTTCTTC. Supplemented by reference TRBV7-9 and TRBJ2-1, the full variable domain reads DTGVSQNPRHKITKRGQNVTFRCDPISEHNRLYWYRQTLGQGPEFLTYFQNEAQLEKSRLLSDRFSAERPKGSFSTLEIQRTEQGDSAMYLCASSLAIFPDRSGQFFGPGTRLTVL.

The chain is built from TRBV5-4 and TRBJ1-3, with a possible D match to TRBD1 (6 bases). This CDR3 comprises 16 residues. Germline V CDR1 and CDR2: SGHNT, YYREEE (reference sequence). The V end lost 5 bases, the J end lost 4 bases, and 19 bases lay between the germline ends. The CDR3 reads CASSSPQGLGGNTIYF. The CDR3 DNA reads TGTGCCAGCAGTTCGCCACAGGGTCTAGGGGGAAACACCATATATTTT.

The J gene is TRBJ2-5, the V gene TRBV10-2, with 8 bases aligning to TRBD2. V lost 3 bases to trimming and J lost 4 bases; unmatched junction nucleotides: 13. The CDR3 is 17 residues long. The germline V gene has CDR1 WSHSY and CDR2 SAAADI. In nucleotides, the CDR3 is TGCGCCAGCAGTGACCCCTTCGGAGGCAGCGGGGGAGAGACCCAGTACTTC. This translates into CASSDPFGGSGGETQYF.

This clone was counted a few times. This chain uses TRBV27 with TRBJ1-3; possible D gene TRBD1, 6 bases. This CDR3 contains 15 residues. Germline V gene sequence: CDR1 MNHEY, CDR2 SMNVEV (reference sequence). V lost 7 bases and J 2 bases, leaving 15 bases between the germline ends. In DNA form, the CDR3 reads TGTGCCAGCACCCCGATAGGACAGACTGGAAACACCATATATTTT. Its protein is CASTPIGQTGNTIYF.